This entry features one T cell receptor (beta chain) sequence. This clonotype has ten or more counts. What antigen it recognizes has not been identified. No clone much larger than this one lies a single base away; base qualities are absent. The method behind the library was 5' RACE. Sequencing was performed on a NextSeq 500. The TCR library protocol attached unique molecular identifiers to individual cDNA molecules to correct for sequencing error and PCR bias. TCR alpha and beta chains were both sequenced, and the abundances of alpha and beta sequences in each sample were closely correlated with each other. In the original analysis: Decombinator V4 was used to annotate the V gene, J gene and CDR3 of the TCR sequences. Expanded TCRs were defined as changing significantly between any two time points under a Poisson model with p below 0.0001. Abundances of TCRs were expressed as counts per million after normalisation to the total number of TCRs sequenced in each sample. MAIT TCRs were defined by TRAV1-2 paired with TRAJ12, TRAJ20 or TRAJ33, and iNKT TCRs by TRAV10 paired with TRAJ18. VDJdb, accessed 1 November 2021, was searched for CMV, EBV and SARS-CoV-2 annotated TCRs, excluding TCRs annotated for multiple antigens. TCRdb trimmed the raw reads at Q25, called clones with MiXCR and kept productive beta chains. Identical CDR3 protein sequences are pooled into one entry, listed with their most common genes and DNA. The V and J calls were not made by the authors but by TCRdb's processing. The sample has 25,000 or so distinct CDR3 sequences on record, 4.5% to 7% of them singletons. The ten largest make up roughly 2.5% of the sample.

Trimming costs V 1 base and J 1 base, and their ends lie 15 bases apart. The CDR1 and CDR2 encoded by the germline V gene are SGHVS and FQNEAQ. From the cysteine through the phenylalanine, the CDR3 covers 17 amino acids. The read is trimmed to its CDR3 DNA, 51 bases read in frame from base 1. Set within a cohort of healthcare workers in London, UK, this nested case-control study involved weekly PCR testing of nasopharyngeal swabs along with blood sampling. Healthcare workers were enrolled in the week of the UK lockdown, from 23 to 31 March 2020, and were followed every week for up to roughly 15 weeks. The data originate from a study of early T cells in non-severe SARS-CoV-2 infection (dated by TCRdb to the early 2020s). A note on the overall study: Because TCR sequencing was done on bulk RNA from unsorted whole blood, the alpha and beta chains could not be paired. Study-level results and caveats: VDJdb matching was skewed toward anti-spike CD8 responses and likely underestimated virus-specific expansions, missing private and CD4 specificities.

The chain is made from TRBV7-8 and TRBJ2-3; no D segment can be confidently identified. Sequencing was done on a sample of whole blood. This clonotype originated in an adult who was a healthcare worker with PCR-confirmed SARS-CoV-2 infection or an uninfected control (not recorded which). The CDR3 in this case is CASSLDYGLGGTDTQYF. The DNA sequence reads TGTGCCAGCAGCTTAGACTATGGGCTTGGGGGCACAGATACGCAGTATTTT.